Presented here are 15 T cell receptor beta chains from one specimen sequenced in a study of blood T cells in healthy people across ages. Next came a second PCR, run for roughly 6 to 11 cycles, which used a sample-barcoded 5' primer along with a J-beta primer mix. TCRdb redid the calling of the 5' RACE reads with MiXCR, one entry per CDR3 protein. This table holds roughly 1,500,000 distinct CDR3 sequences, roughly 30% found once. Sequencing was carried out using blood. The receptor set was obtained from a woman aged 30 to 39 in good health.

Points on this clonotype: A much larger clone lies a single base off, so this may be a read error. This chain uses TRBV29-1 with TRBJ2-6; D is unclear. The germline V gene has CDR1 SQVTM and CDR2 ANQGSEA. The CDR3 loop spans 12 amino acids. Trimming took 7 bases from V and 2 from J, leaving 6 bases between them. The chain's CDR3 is CSGWAGANVLTF. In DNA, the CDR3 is TGCAGCGGCTGGGCTGGGGCCAACGTCCTGACTTTC.

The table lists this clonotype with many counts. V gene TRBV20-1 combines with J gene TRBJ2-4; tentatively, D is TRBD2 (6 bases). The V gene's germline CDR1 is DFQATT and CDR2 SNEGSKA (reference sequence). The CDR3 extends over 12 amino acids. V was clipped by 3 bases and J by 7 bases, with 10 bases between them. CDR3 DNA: TGCAGTGCTAGCCCCGGAGGGAACATTCAGTACTTC. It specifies CSASPGGNIQYF.

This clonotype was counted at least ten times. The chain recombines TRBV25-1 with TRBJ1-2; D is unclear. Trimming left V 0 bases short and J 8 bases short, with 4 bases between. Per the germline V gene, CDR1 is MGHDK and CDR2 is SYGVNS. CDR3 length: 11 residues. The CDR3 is CASSEYNGYTF. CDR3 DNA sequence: TGTGCCAGCAGTGAATATAACGGCTACACCTTC.

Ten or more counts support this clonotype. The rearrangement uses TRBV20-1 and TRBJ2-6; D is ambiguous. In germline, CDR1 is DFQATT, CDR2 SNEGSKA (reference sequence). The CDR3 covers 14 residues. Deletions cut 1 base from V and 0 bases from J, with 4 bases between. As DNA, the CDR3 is TGCAGTGCTAGAGGGAGCTCTGGGGCCAACGTCCTGACTTTC. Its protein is CSARGSSGANVLTF.

The chain's CDR3 is CSATTSGAIAYNEQYF. The CDR3 DNA sequence: TGCAGTGCCACGACTAGCGGGGCCATCGCTTACAATGAGCAGTACTTC. The chain links TRBV20-1 to TRBJ2-5; TRBD2 agrees at 11 bases. CDR3 length: 16 amino acids. V was clipped by 6 bases and J by 11 bases; unmatched bases: 20. From germline, CDR1 is DFQATT and CDR2 SNEGSKA (reference sequence).

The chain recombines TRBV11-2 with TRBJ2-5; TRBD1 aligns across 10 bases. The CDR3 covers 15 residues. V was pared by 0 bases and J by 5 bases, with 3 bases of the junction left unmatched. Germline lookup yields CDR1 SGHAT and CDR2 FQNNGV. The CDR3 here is CASSLEGQGKETQYF. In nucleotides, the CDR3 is TGTGCCAGCAGCTTAGAGGGACAGGGGAAGGAGACCCAGTACTTC. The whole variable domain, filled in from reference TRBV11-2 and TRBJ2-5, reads EAGVAQSPRYKIIEKRQSVAFWCNPISGHATLYWYQQILGQGPKLLIQFQNNGVVDDSQLPKDRFSAERLKGVDSTLKIQPAKLEDSAVYLCASSLEGQGKETQYFGPGTRLLVL.

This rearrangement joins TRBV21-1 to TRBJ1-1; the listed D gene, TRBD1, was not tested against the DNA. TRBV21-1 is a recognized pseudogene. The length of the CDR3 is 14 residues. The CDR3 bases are TGTGCCAGCAGCCCCGAGGGGAGAGGAACTGAAGCTTTCTTT. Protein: CASSPEGRGTEAFF.

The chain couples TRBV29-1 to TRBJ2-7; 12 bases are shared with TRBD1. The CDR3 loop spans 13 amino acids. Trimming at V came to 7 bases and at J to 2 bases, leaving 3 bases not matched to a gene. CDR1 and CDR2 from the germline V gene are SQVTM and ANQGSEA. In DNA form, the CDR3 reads TGCAGCGATCGGGACAGGGGGCCCTACGAGCAGTACTTC. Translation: CSDRDRGPYEQYF.

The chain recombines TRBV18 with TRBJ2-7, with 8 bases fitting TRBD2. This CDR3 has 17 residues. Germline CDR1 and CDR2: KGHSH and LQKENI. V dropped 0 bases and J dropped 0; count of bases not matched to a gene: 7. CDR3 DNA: TGTGCCAGCTCACCACCTCTAGCGGGCTTGAGCTCCTACGAGCAGTACTTC. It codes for CASSPPLAGLSSYEQYF.

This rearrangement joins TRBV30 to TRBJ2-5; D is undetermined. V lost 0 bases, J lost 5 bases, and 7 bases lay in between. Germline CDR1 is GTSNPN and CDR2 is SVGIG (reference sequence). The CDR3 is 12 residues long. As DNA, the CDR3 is TGTGCCTGGAGTGTAAATGGGGAGACCCAGTACTTC. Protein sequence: CAWSVNGETQYF.

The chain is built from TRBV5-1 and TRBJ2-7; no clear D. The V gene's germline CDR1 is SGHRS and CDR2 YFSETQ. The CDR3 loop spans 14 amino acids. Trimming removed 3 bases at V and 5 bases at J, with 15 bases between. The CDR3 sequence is CASSSTLEVDEQYF. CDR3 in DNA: TGCGCCAGCAGCTCCACCCTAGAAGTCGACGAGCAGTACTTC. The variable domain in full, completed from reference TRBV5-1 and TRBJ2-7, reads KAGVTQTPRYLIKTRGQQVTLSCSPISGHRSVSWYQQTPGQGLQFLFEYFSETQRNKGNFPGRFSGRQFSNSRSEMNVSTLELGDSALYLCASSSTLEVDEQYFGPGTRLTVT.

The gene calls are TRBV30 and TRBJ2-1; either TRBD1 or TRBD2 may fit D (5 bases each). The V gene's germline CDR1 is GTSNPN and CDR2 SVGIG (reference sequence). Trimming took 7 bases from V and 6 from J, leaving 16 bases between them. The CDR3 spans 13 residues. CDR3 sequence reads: CASSTGTINEQFF. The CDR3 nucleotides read TGTGCCTCCTCCACGGGGACCATCAATGAGCAGTTCTTC.

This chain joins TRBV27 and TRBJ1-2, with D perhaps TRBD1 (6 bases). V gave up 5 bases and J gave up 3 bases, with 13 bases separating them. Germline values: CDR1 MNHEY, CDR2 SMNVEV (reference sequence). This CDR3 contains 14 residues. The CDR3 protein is CASSPWGADYGYTF. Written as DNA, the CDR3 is TGTGCCAGCAGTCCGTGGGGGGCTGACTATGGCTACACCTTC.

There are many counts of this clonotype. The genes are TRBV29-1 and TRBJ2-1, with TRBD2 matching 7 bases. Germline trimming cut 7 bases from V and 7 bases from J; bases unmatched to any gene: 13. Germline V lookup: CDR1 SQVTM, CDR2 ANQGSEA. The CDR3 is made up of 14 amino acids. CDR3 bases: TGCAGCGGGGGGGGAGGGACGGCCAGGAATGAGCAGTTCTTC. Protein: CSGGGGTARNEQFF.

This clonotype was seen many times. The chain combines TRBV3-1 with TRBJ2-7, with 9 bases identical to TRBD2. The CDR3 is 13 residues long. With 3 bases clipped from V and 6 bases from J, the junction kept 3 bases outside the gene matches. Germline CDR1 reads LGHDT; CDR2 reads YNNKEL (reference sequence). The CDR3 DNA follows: TGTGCCAGCAGCCAGGGACTAGCTGGCGAGCAGTACTTC. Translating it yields CASSQGLAGEQYF.